The entry below describes one T cell receptor (beta chain). Its antigen is unidentified. The data were taken from a study of CD8 T cells in ankylosing spondylitis. Study-level results: In the blood and synovial fluid of reactive arthritis, some motif variants had been previously reported. Under 10 highly homologous variants formed a TCR beta motif that appeared characteristic of ankylosing spondylitis blood.

Libraries of TCR beta came from quantitative 5'-RACE with molecular barcodes. TCRdb itself ran the 5' RACE reads through MiXCR, one entry per CDR3 protein. The sample contains some 87,000 distinct CDR3 sequences, under 30% of which appear only once. Trimming at V came to 3 bases and at J to 6 bases, leaving 6 bases not matched to a gene. There are 16 residues in the CDR3. CDR1 is DFQATT, CDR2 SNEGSKA, per germline (reference sequence). V and J are TRBV20-1 and TRBJ2-1; 15 bases are a match to TRBD2. Sequencing used blood, either unsorted or a sorted T cell fraction (not recorded which). This receptor was identified in a male donor with ankylosing spondylitis or in good health (not recorded which). The CDR3 loop reads CSASGTSGRFGNEQFF. CDR3 bases: TGCAGTGCTAGCGGGACTAGCGGGAGGTTTGGCAATGAGCAGTTCTTC.